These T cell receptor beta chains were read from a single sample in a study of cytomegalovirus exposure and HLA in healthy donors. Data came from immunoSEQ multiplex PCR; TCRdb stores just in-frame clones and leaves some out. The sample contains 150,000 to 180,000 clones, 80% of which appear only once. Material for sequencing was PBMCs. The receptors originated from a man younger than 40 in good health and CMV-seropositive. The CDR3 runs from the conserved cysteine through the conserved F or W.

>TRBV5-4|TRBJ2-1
CASLPGTGSSYNEQFF
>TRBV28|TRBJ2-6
CASSPPTGGIFGANVLTF
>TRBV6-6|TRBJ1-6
CASNRGTGLSPLHF
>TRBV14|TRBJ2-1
CASSQGLAPLNEQFF
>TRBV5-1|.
CASSFRTSGSGDEQYF
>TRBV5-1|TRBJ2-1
CASSLSGDKDEQFF
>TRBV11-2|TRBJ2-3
CASSLRERLSDTQYF
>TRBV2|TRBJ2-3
CASSTLRGDTQYF
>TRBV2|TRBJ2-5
CASHPGVRETQYF
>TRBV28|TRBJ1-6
CASIASQGWFSPLHF
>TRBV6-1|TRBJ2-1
CASSVKGPSQSYNEQFF
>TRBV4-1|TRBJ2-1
CASSQDLASVHIQSSYNEQFF
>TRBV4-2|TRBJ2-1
CASSQDPGSYNEQFF